The present T cell receptor (beta chain) was sequenced within a study of blood T cell repertoires in COVID-19. Across the whole study: From T cells, B-cell-depleted T cells, or PBMCs came the material, which was cDNA or gDNA.

Across fewer than 25 US areas, participants ranged in age from about 18 to 90 years. Participants' reported clinical history set cohort assignment. Only in-frame clones appear in the TCRdb table, and some are missing; sequencing was by immunoSEQ multiplex PCR. This table has 380,000 or so clones, nearly 90% appearing once. CDR1 and CDR2 from the germline V gene are SGHDT and YYEEEE. The CDR3 length is 16 residues. V shed 0 bases and J 6 bases; nucleotides not matched to a gene: 7. This chain connects TRBV5-6 to TRBJ2-2, with 8 nucleotides matching TRBD1. Sample: PBMCs or T cells enriched from blood (not recorded which). The TCR comes from a woman between 40 and 55 years old with acute COVID-19. CDR3 amino acids: CASSLVVTGAPGELFF. CDR3 bases: TGTGCCAGCAGCTTGGTCGTGACAGGGGCCCCCGGGGAGCTGTTTTTT.